This TCR beta chain comes out of a study of T cells in Graves' hyperthyroidism and ophthalmopathy. The study's findings and limits: Blood also showed most of the thyroid clonotypes that were expanded above 0.001.

Amplified TCR beta CDR3 regions came from RNA transcripts. Using the HTBI primer set, a first-round RT-PCR was run on the TCR CDR3. TCRdb used MiXCR to reprocess the multiplex PCR reads, holding one entry per CDR3 protein. This sample yields under 800,000 distinct CDR3 sequences, of which 11% to 15% are seen a single time; about 9.4% belongs to the top ten. Looked up from germline, CDR1 is MNHNS and CDR2 is SASEGT. Trimming cost V 8 bases and J 3 bases, with 11 bases left between them. The CDR3 runs to 13 residues. This clonotype came up many times. Its antigen is as yet unknown. Stable hyperthyroidism: no ophthalmopathy progression over 18 months of follow-up. Uncontrolled infection, other autoimmune disease, pregnancy or lactation disqualified patients from enrolment. Diagnostic assessment was based on clinical symptoms, serum thyroxine and TRAb, thyroid ultrasound and orbital computed tomography.

The specimen was blood. The receptor was isolated from a woman in her late teens or twenties with Graves' hyperthyroidism. This chain joins TRBV6-1 and TRBJ1-5; D is ambiguous. The CDR3 loop reads CASAGRLNQPQHF. DNA for the CDR3: TGTGCCAGCGCCGGTAGGCTCAATCAGCCCCAGCATTTT.